One sample yielded the 15 T cell receptor beta chains listed below, sequenced in a study of cytomegalovirus exposure and HLA in healthy donors. Using immunoSEQ multiplex PCR, the repertoire was profiled, and TCRdb retains in-frame clones only, with some absent. The profile shows under 350,000 clones, approximately 86% of them singletons. The specimen was PBMCs. These receptors all stem from a woman aged 18-29 years in good health and CMV-seronegative.

V and J are TRBV28 and TRBJ1-2, with 8 bases identical to TRBD1. This CDR3 has 11 amino acids. Per the germline V gene, CDR1 is MDHEN and CDR2 is SYDVKM. Trimming removed 6 bases from V and 7 bases from J; junction bases left unmatched: 1. The CDR3 sequence: CASRTGVGYTF. CDR3 nucleotides: TGTGCCAGCAGGACAGGGGTTGGCTACACCTTC.

The gene calls are TRBV7-8 and TRBJ2-7; D ambiguous. This CDR3 spans 13 amino acids. Germline assignment: CDR1 SGHVS and CDR2 FQNEAQ. V lost 1 base and J lost 5, with 9 bases in between. CDR3 DNA: TGTGCCAGCAGCTTAGACAGTAAAGACGAGCAGTACTTC. Residues: CASSLDSKDEQYF.

There are a few counts of this clone. The V and J genes are TRBV28 and TRBJ1-6, with 8 bases fitting TRBD1. The CDR3 covers 14 residues. The V gene end was trimmed by 5 bases and the J gene end by 6 bases; junction bases not matched to a gene: 3. Germline loops: CDR1 MDHEN, CDR2 SYDVKM. The CDR3 bases are TGTGCCAGCAGTGGACAGGGTCGTAATTCACCCCTCCACTTT. Translation gives CASSGQGRNSPLHF.

This sequence joins TRBV6-5 and TRBJ2-7; D gene ambiguous. The CDR3 consists of 14 residues. Per the germline V gene, CDR1 is MNHEY and CDR2 is SVGAGI. V lost 0 bases and J 3 bases, leaving 9 bases between the germline ends. The CDR3 sequence: CASSYSRRNYEQYF. CDR3 coding DNA: TGTGCCAGCAGTTACTCGAGGAGAAACTACGAGCAGTACTTC.

The chain recombines TRBV7-2 with TRBJ2-4; D call uncertain. This CDR3 comprises 14 residues. Germline-derived CDR1 and CDR2 are SGHTA and FQGNSA. Trimming cost V 1 base and J 2 bases, with 6 bases left between them. The CDR3 is CASSLGVTKNIQYF. CDR3 nucleotide sequence: TGTGCCAGCAGCTTAGGTGTAACCAAAAACATTCAGTACTTC. Using reference TRBV7-2 and TRBJ2-4 for the parts outside the CDR3, the full variable domain is GAGVSQSPSNKVTEKGKDVELRCDPISGHTALYWYRQSLGQGLEFLIYFQGNSAPDKSGLPSDRFSAERTGGSVSTLTIQRTQQEDSAVYLCASSLGVTKNIQYFGAGTRLSVL.

The chain is built from TRBV27 and TRBJ2-7; TRBD1 aligns across 11 bases. The CDR3 loop spans 14 amino acids. V gave up 8 bases and J gave up 3 bases; unmatched junction bases: 6. CDR1 is MNHEY and CDR2 is SMNVEV in the germline V gene (reference sequence). CDR3 amino acids: CASCAGTGGYEQYF. DNA for the CDR3: TGTGCCAGCTGCGCCGGGACAGGGGGCTACGAGCAGTACTTC.

The chain couples TRBV27 to TRBJ2-2; the D gene is possibly TRBD1 (5 bases). This CDR3 is built from 18 residues. Per germline, CDR1 MNHEY and CDR2 SMNVEV (reference sequence). V was cut by 5 bases and J by 3 bases, with 22 bases left in between. CDR3 sequence reads: CASSAYARVRRDTGELFF. The CDR3 DNA reads as TGTGCCAGCAGTGCTTACGCCAGGGTCCGGCGAGACACCGGGGAGCTGTTTTTT.

The V and J genes are TRBV27 and TRBJ1-2; TRBD1 might be the D (6 bases). Per the germline V gene, CDR1 is MNHEY and CDR2 is SMNVEV (reference sequence). There are 13 residues in the CDR3. V lost 5 bases and J lost 1, with 8 bases in between. The CDR3 region has the DNA TGTGCCAGCAGTCGGACAGTTAACTATGGCTACACCTTC. Translated: CASSRTVNYGYTF.

The rearrangement joins TRBV13 to TRBJ2-2, with 7 bases fitting TRBD2. Looked up from germline, CDR1 is PRHDT and CDR2 is FYEKMQ (reference sequence). The CDR3 length is 14 residues. V lost 5 bases and J lost 6; bases outside the gene matches: 6. CDR3 sequence: CASSQGGRAGELFF. The CDR3 nucleotides are TGTGCCAGCAGCCAAGGTGGGAGGGCCGGGGAGCTGTTTTTT. Full variable domain (outside the CDR3, taken from reference TRBV13 and TRBJ2-2): AAGVIQSPRHLIKEKRETATLKCYPIPRHDTVYWYQQGPGQDPQFLISFYEKMQSDKGSIPDRFSAQQFSDYHSELNMSSLELGDSALYFCASSQGGRAGELFFGEGSRLTVL.

The V and J genes are TRBV5-4 and TRBJ2-7; 9 bases line up with TRBD1. The CDR3 is 16 residues long. The ends lost 6 bases at V and 4 bases at J; junction bases unmatched: 14. Germline CDR1 SGHNT, CDR2 YYREEE (reference sequence). CDR3 DNA sequence: TGTGCCAGCATCCAATGGATGGGACAGGGCCAATACGAGCAGTACTTC. Translated, it gives CASIQWMGQGQYEQYF. Full variable domain (outside the CDR3, taken from reference TRBV5-4 and TRBJ2-7): ETGVTQSPTHLIKTRGQQVTLRCSSQSGHNTVSWYQQALGQGPQFIFQYYREEENGRGNFPPRFSGLQFPNYSSELNVNALELDDSALYLCASIQWMGQGQYEQYFGPGTRLTVT.

J is TRBJ1-5 and V is TRBV6-5; 9 bases are a match to TRBD1. Per the germline V gene, CDR1 is MNHEY and CDR2 is SVGAGI. J gave up 5 bases and V 5 bases, and 7 bases lay outside the gene matches. The CDR3 is 15 amino acids. Here the CDR3 DNA reads TGTGCCAGCAGTGTGACAGGGGGGACCGATCAGCCCCAGCATTTT. It is translated as CASSVTGGTDQPQHF.

CDR3 in DNA: TGTGCCAGCAGTCTATACCGGGACATTCAAACGGAGACCCAGTACTTC. Its translation is CASSLYRDIQTETQYF. The chain links TRBV27 to TRBJ2-5, with a weak D call TRBD1 (6 bases). The CDR3 loop spans 16 amino acids. Trimming removed 5 bases at V and 5 bases at J, with 21 bases between. Germline V lookup: CDR1 MNHEY, CDR2 SMNVEV (reference sequence).

The chain is built from TRBV30 and TRBJ2-5; the match to TRBD2 covers 9 bases. Trimming cost V 2 bases and J 3 bases; bases outside gene matches: 4. Looked up from germline, CDR1 is GTSNPN and CDR2 is SVGIG (reference sequence). This CDR3 has 14 residues. CDR3 DNA: TGTGCCTGGAGTCATGCTAGCGGGGAAGAGACCCAGTACTTC. Translation: CAWSHASGEETQYF.

The V gene is TRBV4-3, the J gene TRBJ1-2, with 9 bases fitting TRBD1. Germline V gene data show CDR1 as LGHNA and CDR2 as YSLEER. This CDR3 region has 14 residues. V gave up 6 bases and J gave up 4 bases; unmatched junction bases: 6. The CDR3 region has the DNA TGCGCCAGCAGTCGGGGACAGGGAACCTATGGCTACACCTTC. Its translation: CASSRGQGTYGYTF.

This rearrangement joins TRBV5-6 to TRBJ2-1, with D hard to call. V lost 2 bases, J lost 0 bases, and 12 bases lay in between. Germline V gene sequence: CDR1 SGHDT, CDR2 YYEEEE. There are 16 residues in the CDR3. The CDR3: CASSFIELSSYNEQFF. CDR3 coding DNA: TGTGCCAGCAGCTTTATAGAATTGAGCTCCTACAATGAGCAGTTCTTC.